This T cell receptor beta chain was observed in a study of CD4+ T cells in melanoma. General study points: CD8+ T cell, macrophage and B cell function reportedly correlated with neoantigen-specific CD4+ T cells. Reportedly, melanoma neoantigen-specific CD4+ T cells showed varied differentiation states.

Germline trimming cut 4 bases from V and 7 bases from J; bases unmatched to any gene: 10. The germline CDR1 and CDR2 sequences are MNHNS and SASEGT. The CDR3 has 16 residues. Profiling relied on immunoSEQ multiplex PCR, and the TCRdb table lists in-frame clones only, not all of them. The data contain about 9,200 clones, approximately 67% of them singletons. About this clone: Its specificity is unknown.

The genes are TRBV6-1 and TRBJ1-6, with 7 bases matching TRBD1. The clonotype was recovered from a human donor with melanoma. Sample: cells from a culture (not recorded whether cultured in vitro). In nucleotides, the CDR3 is TGTGCCAGCAGTGCGCATCCGGGACAGTGGAATTCACCCCTCCACTTT. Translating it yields CASSAHPGQWNSPLHF.